This T cell receptor (beta chain) was recovered during a study of cytomegalovirus exposure and HLA in healthy donors. Study-level results: Rarity held for most TCR sequences, but there were some public TCRs that occurred in many donors. In an earlier analysis, about 87% or about 30%: the productive usage of most TCR beta V segments. Apart from CMV serostatus, no immune exposure information was available.

The table lists this clone with many counts. The target antigen is unknown. Trimming removed 0 bases from V and 6 bases from J, with 15 bases in between. Germline loops: CDR1 LNHDA, CDR2 SQIVND (reference sequence). The CDR3 is made up of 16 amino acids. The PCR had 60 Vbeta and 13 Jbeta primers. Generated by immunoSEQ multiplex PCR, the TCRdb table keeps only in-frame clones and is missing some. The table includes 120,000 to 150,000 clones, around 65% detected once. The sample was PBMCs. The receptor comes from a woman aged 55 to 70 in good health and CMV-seronegative. The V call is TRBV19, the J call TRBJ2-1; D is undetermined. CDR3 sequence reads: CASSIESTSQLNEQFF. CDR3 coding DNA: TGTGCCAGTAGTATAGAGTCCACTTCCCAACTCAATGAGCAGTTCTTC.